Listed below are T cell receptor beta chains from one sample, sequenced in a study of blood T cells in healthy people across ages. TCRdb independently ran MiXCR on the 5' RACE reads; one entry per CDR3 protein. The sample consists of 800,000 to 950,000 distinct CDR3 sequences, approximately 32% of them appearing once. The data were also submitted as part of a second study, on T cells of mothers and their children.

The specimen sequenced was blood. These receptors originate from a woman in her thirties or forties in good health. CDR3s include the opening cysteine and the closing phenylalanine or tryptophan. D genes are given only for firm matches. Some rows have no size entry. The others give once, few or many, or a class for an expanded clone.

size: .
J: TRBJ1-1
D: TRBD1
length: 12
V: TRBV12-3/TRBV12-4
CDR3: CASSPDRAEAFF
DNA: TGTGCCAGCAGCCCCGACAGGGCTGAAGCTTTCTTT

size: .
J: TRBJ2-5
D: TRBD2
length: 14
V: TRBV20-1
CDR3: CSARGTSAQETQYF
DNA: TGCAGTGCTAGAGGGACTAGCGCTCAAGAGACCCAGTACTTC

size: few
J: TRBJ2-1
D: TRBD2
length: 15
V: TRBV20-1
CDR3: CSARDTSGGAREQFF
DNA: TGCAGTGCTAGAGATACCAGCGGGGGGGCCCGCGAGCAGTTCTTC

size: .
J: TRBJ1-5
D: TRBD1
length: 13
V: TRBV29-1
CDR3: CSVNQGVDQPQHF
DNA: TGCAGCGTGAATCAGGGGGTCGATCAGCCCCAGCATTTT

size: few
J: TRBJ1-6
D: TRBD1
length: 17
V: TRBV9
CDR3: CASSGGQGISYNSPLHF
DNA: TGTGCCAGCAGCGGCGGACAGGGTATTTCCTATAATTCACCCCTCCACTTT

size: .
J: TRBJ1-1
D: .
length: 15
V: TRBV5-1
CDR3: CASSAHPEVNTEAFF
DNA: TGCGCCAGCAGCGCCCACCCGGAAGTGAACACTGAAGCTTTCTTT

size: .
J: TRBJ1-2
D: .
length: 15
V: TRBV7-9
CDR3: CASSLWEEANYGYTF
DNA: TGTGCCAGCAGCTTATGGGAGGAAGCTAACTATGGCTACACCTTC

size: .
J: TRBJ2-4
D: .
length: 16
V: TRBV7-2
CDR3: CASSSGGQERKNIQYF
DNA: TGTGCCAGCAGCTCGGGGGGACAGGAAAGGAAAAACATTCAGTACTTC

size: .
J: TRBJ2-1
D: .
length: 14
V: TRBV27
CDR3: CTTKSDSTYNEQFF
DNA: TGTACCACCAAATCGGACAGTACCTACAATGAGCAGTTCTTC

size: .
J: TRBJ1-4
D: .
length: 13
V: TRBV29-1
CDR3: CSVDTGINEKLFF
DNA: TGCAGCGTTGACACAGGGATTAATGAAAAACTGTTTTTT

size: few
J: TRBJ1-5
D: TRBD1
length: 17
V: TRBV18
CDR3: CASSRNLGTGDHQPQHF
DNA: TGTGCCAGCTCAAGAAACCTGGGGACAGGGGATCACCAGCCCCAGCATTTT

size: many
J: TRBJ1-1
D: TRBD1
length: 17
V: TRBV5-1
CDR3: CASSLGAFSRQGAEAFF
DNA: TGCGCCAGCAGCTTGGGAGCCTTTTCTCGACAGGGGGCTGAAGCTTTCTTT

size: .
J: TRBJ1-2
D: .
length: 16
V: TRBV5-1
CDR3: CASSPTRQEANYGYTF
DNA: TGCGCCAGCAGCCCTACCCGACAGGAAGCTAACTATGGCTACACCTTC

size: few
J: TRBJ2-7
D: .
length: 14
V: TRBV12-3/TRBV12-4
CDR3: CASSLDKVHYEQYF
DNA: TGTGCCAGCAGTTTAGATAAGGTCCACTACGAGCAGTACTTC

size: .
J: TRBJ1-2
D: .
length: 16
V: TRBV7-2
CDR3: CASSSGGRAAGYGYTF
DNA: TGTGCCAGCAGCTCGGGGGGACGCGCCGCTGGCTATGGCTACACCTTC

size: many
J: TRBJ2-4
D: .
length: 15
V: TRBV7-6
CDR3: CASSNPAGGKNIQYF
DNA: TGTGCCAGCAGTAACCCCGCCGGGGGCAAAAACATTCAGTACTTC

size: few
J: TRBJ2-7
D: .
length: 18
V: TRBV4-1
CDR3: CASSPRWVGQTLGYEQYF
DNA: TGCGCCAGCAGCCCTCGTTGGGTGGGGCAAACTCTGGGCTACGAGCAGTACTTC

size: .
J: TRBJ2-2
D: .
length: 15
V: TRBV3-1
CDR3: CASSQGQKNAGVLFF
DNA: TGTGCCAGCAGCCAAGGGCAGAAGAACGCCGGGGTGCTGTTTTTT

size: .
J: TRBJ2-1
D: .
length: 15
V: TRBV7-2
CDR3: CASSLARNLAGEQFF
DNA: TGTGCCAGCAGCTTAGCGCGCAACTTAGCAGGGGAGCAGTTCTTC

size: many
J: TRBJ2-7
D: TRBD1
length: 15
V: TRBV5-1
CDR3: CASSLASGQTYEQYF
DNA: TGCGCCAGCAGCTTGGCCTCGGGACAGACTTACGAGCAGTACTTC

size: many
J: TRBJ2-7
D: TRBD1
length: 16
V: TRBV14
CDR3: CASSQDRTGGAYEQYF
DNA: TGTGCCAGCAGCCAAGATCGGACAGGGGGGGCCTACGAGCAGTACTTC

size: .
J: TRBJ2-3
D: .
length: 15
V: TRBV28
CDR3: CASRFGVLSTDTQYF
DNA: TGTGCCAGCAGATTCGGGGTGTTGAGCACAGATACGCAGTATTTT

size: few
J: TRBJ2-4
D: .
length: 14
V: TRBV11-2
CDR3: CASSFGLAKNIQYF
DNA: TGTGCCAGCAGCTTCGGGCTAGCCAAAAACATTCAGTACTTC

size: few
J: TRBJ1-1
D: .
length: 15
V: TRBV5-1
CDR3: CASSLAKRGDTEAFF
DNA: TGCGCCAGCAGCTTGGCCAAGAGGGGGGACACTGAAGCTTTCTTT

size: .
J: TRBJ2-1
D: .
length: 15
V: TRBV5-1
CDR3: CASSLAGAPYNEQFF
DNA: TGCGCCAGCAGCTTGGCCGGGGCTCCTTACAATGAGCAGTTCTTC

size: once
J: TRBJ2-2
D: .
length: 16
V: TRBV2
CDR3: CASNRGRRPNTGELFF
DNA: TGTGCCAGCAACCGAGGGCGGAGACCGAACACCGGGGAGCTGTTTTTT

size: .
J: TRBJ1-2
D: .
length: 14
V: TRBV28
CDR3: CASIPGRGAGGYTF
DNA: TGTGCCAGCATCCCTGGCCGGGGGGCAGGAGGCTACACCTTC

size: few
J: TRBJ1-2
D: .
length: 17
V: TRBV7-2
CDR3: CASSSSWGSGSGGGYTF
DNA: TGTGCCAGCAGCTCCAGTTGGGGCTCGGGTTCCGGCGGTGGCTACACCTTC

size: many
J: TRBJ2-1
D: TRBD2
length: 17
V: TRBV4-2
CDR3: CASSQGYGTSGGVEQFF
DNA: TGTGCCAGCAGCCAAGGTTACGGGACTAGCGGGGGGGTAGAGCAGTTCTTC

size: few
J: TRBJ1-2
D: .
length: 14
V: TRBV6-1
CDR3: CASSEQGDLYGYTF
DNA: TGTGCCAGCAGTGAACAGGGCGATCTCTATGGCTACACCTTC

size: .
J: TRBJ2-3
D: .
length: 17
V: TRBV7-2
CDR3: CASSPFGPGRGTDTQYF
DNA: TGTGCCAGCAGCCCCTTCGGTCCGGGCCGGGGGACAGATACGCAGTATTTT

size: .
J: TRBJ1-4
D: .
length: 16
V: TRBV29-1
CDR3: CSVSRGGVATNEKLFF
DNA: TGCAGCGTCTCCCGGGGGGGAGTTGCAACTAATGAAAAACTGTTTTTT

size: .
J: TRBJ2-5
D: .
length: 13
V: TRBV20-1
CDR3: CSASPTHQETQYF
DNA: TGCAGTGCTAGCCCGACACATCAAGAGACCCAGTACTTC

size: many
J: TRBJ1-2
D: TRBD1
length: 15
V: TRBV10-3
CDR3: CAISRQGGTNYGYTF
DNA: TGTGCCATCAGTCGTCAGGGGGGGACAAACTATGGCTACACCTTC

size: few
J: TRBJ2-7
D: TRBD2
length: 16
V: TRBV27
CDR3: CAGSLKPSGGTYEQYF
DNA: TGTGCCGGCAGTTTAAAGCCTAGCGGGGGCACCTACGAGCAGTACTTC

size: .
J: TRBJ2-7
D: .
length: 14
V: TRBV28
CDR3: CASTPGQTFGEQYF
DNA: TGTGCCAGCACCCCTGGGCAGACTTTTGGCGAGCAGTACTTC

size: .
J: TRBJ2-1
D: .
length: 13
V: TRBV7-8
CDR3: CASSLLSRDEQFF
DNA: TGTGCCAGCAGCTTGTTATCTCGGGATGAGCAGTTCTTC

size: many
J: TRBJ2-7
D: TRBD1
length: 13
V: TRBV7-2
CDR3: CASSLEDRAGQYF
DNA: TGTGCCAGCAGCTTAGAGGACAGGGCGGGCCAGTACTTC

size: .
J: TRBJ1-1
D: TRBD1
length: 13
V: TRBV29-1
CDR3: CSVTGQENTEAFF
DNA: TGCAGCGTTACGGGACAGGAGAACACTGAAGCTTTCTTT

size: .
J: TRBJ2-3
D: .
length: 13
V: TRBV20-1
CDR3: CSAREQGSGTQYF
DNA: TGCAGTGCTAGAGAACAGGGATCCGGTACGCAGTATTTT

size: .
J: TRBJ1-1
D: .
length: 13
V: TRBV10-3
CDR3: CAIRTGGDTEAFF
DNA: TGTGCCATCCGAACTGGAGGGGACACTGAAGCTTTCTTT

size: many
J: TRBJ1-2
D: .
length: 16
V: TRBV12-3/TRBV12-4
CDR3: CASSLVLAPVTHGYTF
DNA: TGTGCCAGCAGTTTAGTCCTCGCTCCCGTTACTCATGGCTACACCTTC

size: many
J: TRBJ2-7
D: .
length: 14
V: TRBV2
CDR3: CASLTQGFGYEQYF
DNA: TGTGCCAGCTTGACACAGGGATTTGGTTACGAGCAGTACTTC

size: few
J: TRBJ2-3
D: TRBD1
length: 14
V: TRBV20-1
CDR3: CSARGGNRQGTQYF
DNA: TGCAGTGCTAGAGGTGGAAACAGACAGGGTACGCAGTATTTT

size: .
J: TRBJ2-1
D: TRBD2
length: 16
V: TRBV20-1
CDR3: CSARDTSGGVYNEQFF
DNA: TGCAGTGCTAGGGACACGAGCGGGGGCGTCTACAATGAGCAGTTTTTC

size: many
J: TRBJ2-5
D: TRBD1
length: 14
V: TRBV10-3
CDR3: CAVAGTGTQETQYF
DNA: TGTGCCGTAGCCGGGACAGGGACCCAAGAGACCCAGTACTTC

size: few
J: TRBJ2-5
D: TRBD2
length: 15
V: TRBV11-2
CDR3: CASSLDGLAGETQYF
DNA: TGTGCCAGCAGTTTAGACGGACTAGCCGGTGAGACCCAGTACTTC

size: few
J: TRBJ2-3
D: TRBD2
length: 14
V: TRBV12-3/TRBV12-4
CDR3: CASRRTSATDTQYF
DNA: TGTGCCAGCAGACGGACTAGCGCCACAGATACGCAGTATTTT

size: many
J: TRBJ1-2
D: .
length: 13
V: TRBV7-2
CDR3: CASSLAQGYGYTF
DNA: TGTGCCAGCAGCTTAGCGCAGGGATATGGCTACACCTTC

size: .
J: TRBJ1-1
D: .
length: 13
V: TRBV7-2
CDR3: CASSFLPGNKAFF
DNA: TGTGCCAGCAGCTTCCTTCCAGGGAACAAAGCTTTCTTT

size: .
J: TRBJ2-1
D: .
length: 15
V: TRBV30
CDR3: CAWSASRGLYNEQFF
DNA: TGTGCCTGGAGCGCCAGTCGGGGGCTTTACAATGAGCAGTTCTTC

size: .
J: TRBJ1-1
D: .
length: 14
V: TRBV7-9
CDR3: CASSLVVENTEAFF
DNA: TGTGCCAGCAGCTTAGTGGTCGAGAACACTGAAGCTTTCTTT